The 8 T cell receptor beta chains below were found in one sample sequenced in a study of T-cell reconstitution after alpha-beta-depleted transplantation in children. Unique molecular identifiers were incorporated when the TCRbeta library was constructed. Each CDR3 protein gets one entry after TCRdb re-called the PCR reads with MiXCR. The sample contains about 640,000 distinct CDR3 sequences, roughly 17% of which appear only once. The sample was PBMCs from the stem cell graft donor, taken from the stem cell graft. The receptors shown here come from a human donor who donated a stem cell graft to a child with acute myeloid leukemia.

This clonotype was observed at least ten times. This chain connects TRBV15 to TRBJ1-6, with 9 bases identical to TRBD1. The CDR3 contains 12 residues. J lost 9 bases, V lost 9 bases, and 3 bases had no gene match. Germline V gene lookup returns CDR1 LNHNV and CDR2 YYDKDF (reference sequence). The CDR3 region has the DNA TGTGCCACACAGGGGGCGTCTTCACCCCTCCACTTT. It specifies CATQGASSPLHF.

The V gene is TRBV12-3 or TRBV12-4, the J gene TRBJ2-2; D might be TRBD1 (6 bases). The V end was cut by 6 bases, the J end by 2 bases, with 13 bases between. CDR3 length: 15 residues. The CDR3 loop is CASREIRGNTGELFF. The CDR3 DNA reads TGTGCCAGCAGGGAAATCAGGGGAAACACCGGGGAGCTGTTTTTT.

The V and J genes are TRBV20-1 and TRBJ2-5, with 9 bases that match TRBD2. The V segment lost 5 bases and the J segment 0 bases; nucleotides outside the gene matches: 10. From germline, CDR1 is DFQATT and CDR2 SNEGSKA (reference sequence). This CDR3 spans 16 amino acids. The CDR3 nucleotides read TGCAGTGCTCGTCCCGGGACTAGCACCCACCAAGAGACCCAGTACTTC. As protein: CSARPGTSTHQETQYF.

This clonotype was seen at least ten times. The chain has TRBV20-1 and TRBJ2-5; the match to TRBD2 covers 10 bases. Germline CDR1 reads DFQATT; CDR2 reads SNEGSKA (reference sequence). V was clipped by 2 bases and J by 4 bases; unmatched bases: 7. This CDR3 comprises 15 residues. CDR3 region: CSARPQRGGIETQYF. DNA for the CDR3: TGCAGTGCTAGACCCCAGCGGGGGGGTATAGAGACCCAGTACTTC.

This clonotype was seen many times. The J gene is TRBJ2-1, the V gene TRBV29-1; D unresolved. V shed 1 base and J shed 2 bases, with 9 bases lying between them. Germline lookup yields CDR1 SQVTM and CDR2 ANQGSEA. CDR3 length: 14 residues. The CDR3 region is CSVEGGQPYNEQFF. The CDR3 DNA reads TGCAGCGTTGAAGGGGGTCAACCCTACAATGAGCAGTTCTTC.

In its sample, this clonotype was seen a few times. The CDR3: CASSPGQGAYTQYF. The CDR3 bases are TGTGCCAGCAGTCCAGGACAGGGGGCTTATACGCAGTATTTT. J is TRBJ2-3 and V is TRBV6-2 or TRBV6-3, with TRBD1 matching over 11 bases. There are 14 residues in the CDR3. Trimming cost V 5 bases and J 7 bases; bases outside gene matches: 5. Germline CDR1 is MNHEY and CDR2 is SVGEGT.

The V and J genes are TRBV7-8 and TRBJ2-7; D is perhaps TRBD1 or TRBD2 (5 bases each). The V end lost 5 bases, the J end lost 2 bases, and 13 bases lay between the germline ends. CDR3 length: 14 residues. In germline, CDR1 is SGHVS, CDR2 FQNEAQ. CDR3 sequence: CASSPDWGTYEQYF. The DNA for the CDR3 is TGTGCCAGCAGCCCAGACTGGGGGACCTACGAGCAGTACTTC.

The chain has TRBV20-1 and TRBJ2-7; possible D gene TRBD1, 7 bases. The CDR3 extends over 12 amino acids. Germline V gives CDR1 DFQATT, CDR2 SNEGSKA (reference sequence). Deletions cut 5 bases from V and 3 bases from J, with 11 bases between. In DNA, the CDR3 is TGCAGTGCTTTGCGGGACAGCTACGAGCAGTACTTC. Encoded protein: CSALRDSYEQYF.